This TCR beta chain is from a study of blood T cells in healthy people across ages. A minimum of 6.5 million PBMCs was isolated per sample. Through a sample-barcoded 5' primer and a J-beta primer mix, a second PCR was run for about 6 to 12 cycles. TCRdb fed the 5' RACE reads into MiXCR, producing one record per CDR3 protein. The repertoire holds 600,000 to 1,000,000 distinct CDR3 sequences, more than 45% seen once, with roughly 22% in the top ten. Germline assignment: CDR1 DFQATT and CDR2 SNEGSKA (reference sequence). The CDR3 sequence is 12 residues long. The sample holds a few counts of this clonotype.

The chain links TRBV20-1 to TRBJ2-5; 7 bases are a match to TRBD2. Sequenced material: blood. The clonotype comes from a man between 25 and 39 years old in good health. The CDR3 sequence: CSVGGESKTQYF. The DNA of the CDR3 is TGCAGCGTGGGGGGGGAGAGTAAGACCCAGTACTTC.